This T cell receptor (beta chain) is from a study of blood T cells in healthy people across ages. Findings and limits, study-wide: In long-lived donors, naive CD4+ cell counts and diversity exceeded those of aged donors.

The germline gives CDR1 MNHEY, CDR2 SVGEGT. The length of the CDR3 is 19 residues. The germline V and J ends were trimmed by 4 bases and 0 bases, with 22 bases remaining between them. Donor samples were obtained from healthy Caucasian individuals from Russia, aged 6 to 90. A second PCR, run for roughly 7 to 12 cycles, used a sample-barcoded 5' primer plus a J-beta primer mix. MiXCR, run by TCRdb on the 5' RACE reads, gives a single entry per CDR3 protein. The table lists just under 900,000 distinct CDR3 sequences, 29% of them singletons. This clonotype came up many times. Its target is not known. This clonotype was obtained from a woman of 80 years or more in good health. The sample taken for sequencing was blood. J is TRBJ1-5 and V is TRBV6-2 or TRBV6-3; D ambiguous. The CDR3 sequence is CASSSARQFSSISNQPQHF. The CDR3 nucleotides read TGTGCCAGCAGTTCCGCTCGACAATTTTCCTCCATTAGCAATCAGCCCCAGCATTTT.